This T cell receptor (beta chain) was observed in a study of T-cell memory formation after mild COVID-19. This clonotype was picked up a small number of times. Its antigen remains unidentified. Study results and limitations: Clones shrinking from day 15 to 85 showed even CD4/CD8 mixes; later expanders tilted CD4+. Several responding clones turned up in pre-infection memory, indicating that cross-reactive memory may have taken part.

The 5'RACE method, run with constant-segment primers, produced TCR alpha and TCR beta cDNA libraries (carrying sample barcodes and UMIs). One entry per CDR3 protein, called by TCRdb with MiXCR from the 5' RACE reads. The sample yields approximately 100,000 distinct CDR3 sequences, more than 15% seen once. This clonotype was obtained from an adult woman who had mild COVID-19 (a few samples of this study predate the infection). Cell type and time point are not known. Input material: PBMCs or a T cell subset sorted from them (not recorded which).

CDR3 residues: CATSDSSYNEQFF. The CDR3 DNA reads as TGTGCCACCAGTGACTCCTCCTACAATGAGCAGTTCTTC. The gene calls are TRBV24-1 and TRBJ2-1; no clear D gene. Germline-derived CDR1 and CDR2 are KGHDR and SFDVKD. Trimming cost V 4 bases and J 0 bases, with 3 bases left between them. The CDR3 length is 13 residues.